This TCR beta chain was observed in a study of PD-1 blockade in mismatch repair-deficient tumors. Study-wide findings and caveats: Tumor-resident clones, often undetectable pretreatment in blood, expanded then contracted after pembrolizumab.

Germline V CDR1 and CDR2: LNHDA, SQIVND (reference sequence). Trimming took off 3 bases at V and 7 bases at J, with 10 bases between the two ends. The CDR3 is made up of 13 amino acids. This clone was seen only a few times. The antigen remains undetermined. TCRdb's copy holds only in-frame clones and misses some; the assay was immunoSEQ multiplex PCR. The sample has about 79,000 clones; 80% to 90% are singletons. This sequence was found in an adult with mismatch repair-deficient cancer. The sample was peripheral blood, taken 44 weeks after starting pembrolizumab. The chain employs TRBV19 and TRBJ1-5; D uncertain. The CDR3 coding sequence is TGTGCCAGTAGTATCAAGGCGGGGCAGCCCCAGCATTTT. This sequence encodes CASSIKAGQPQHF.